Listed here are 28 T cell receptor beta chains from one sample, sequenced in a study of T-cell memory formation after mild COVID-19. A single record per CDR3 protein comes from TCRdb applying MiXCR to the 5' RACE reads. This sample has about 300,000 distinct CDR3 sequences, with roughly a fifth found just once. Specimen: PBMCs or a T cell subset sorted from them (not recorded which). These receptors all come from a man between 18 and 29 years old who had mild COVID-19 (a few samples of this study predate the infection). Cell type and time point are not known.

This clonotype was counted between two and nine times. J is TRBJ1-1 and V is TRBV3-1; TRBD1 aligns across 10 bases. The CDR3 runs to 17 residues. Germline V lookup: CDR1 LGHDT, CDR2 YNNKEL (reference sequence). V shed 4 bases, J shed 1 base, and the junction held 9 bases outside the gene matches. DNA for the CDR3: TGTGCCAGCAGCCCCTCCCCGGGGACAGGGGCGAACACTGAAGCTTTCTTT. It codes for CASSPSPGTGANTEAFF.

Only a few counts were recorded for this clonotype. The chain links TRBV18 to TRBJ1-2; D is unresolved. Per the germline V gene, CDR1 is KGHSH and CDR2 is LQKENI. V was clipped by 0 bases and J by 0 bases, with 8 bases between them. This CDR3 spans 15 amino acids. CDR3 DNA sequence: TGTGCCAGCTCACCACCGTCGCTAACTAACTATGGCTACACCTTC. It is translated as CASSPPSLTNYGYTF.

The rearrangement links TRBV11-2 to TRBJ2-1; D ambiguous. Trimming took 0 bases from V and 0 from J, leaving 18 bases between them. Germline V gene sequence: CDR1 SGHAT, CDR2 FQNNGV. The CDR3 runs to 19 residues. The CDR3 DNA reads as TGTGCCAGCAGCTTAGAAGGGTCCTCACCCGGTGGCTCCTACAATGAGCAGTTCTTC. It yields the protein CASSLEGSSPGGSYNEQFF.

The chain combines TRBV29-1 with TRBJ2-7, with D perhaps matching TRBD2 (7 bases). Germline values: CDR1 SQVTM, CDR2 ANQGSEA. Trimming removed 3 bases at V and 1 base at J, with 13 bases between. CDR3 length: 14 residues. The CDR3 DNA follows: TGCAGCGTTGAGGGGGGGGCTGGGTCCTACGAGCAGTACTTC. Protein: CSVEGGAGSYEQYF.

V is TRBV20-1 and J is TRBJ1-5; no clear D gene. The CDR3 length is 11 residues. The V gene's germline CDR1 is DFQATT and CDR2 SNEGSKA (reference sequence). Trimming shortened V by 5 bases and J by 7 bases, and 9 bases separated the two germline ends. In nucleotides, the CDR3 is TGCAGTGCTGGAATGGGCCAGCCCCAGCATTTT. It specifies CSAGMGQPQHF.

This chain joins TRBV5-5 and TRBJ1-1; maybe TRBD1 (5 bases). CDR3 length equals 14 residues. Germline V gene lookup returns CDR1 SGHKS and CDR2 YYEKEE (reference sequence). The germline V and J ends were trimmed by 0 bases and 5 bases, with 11 bases remaining between them. The DNA of the CDR3 is TGTGCCAGCAGCTTGGTAGGAGGGGCGACTGAAGCTTTCTTT. Translation gives CASSLVGGATEAFF.

The CDR3 DNA is TGTGCCAGCAGCCATCAGGGGACAGTCATGAACACTGAAGCTTTCTTT. Its protein is CASSHQGTVMNTEAFF. The V gene is TRBV5-6, the J gene TRBJ1-1; 7 bases align to TRBD1. From germline, CDR1 is SGHDT and CDR2 YYEEEE. The junction had 9 bases not matched to a gene; V was cut back by 4 bases and J by 0 bases. The length of the CDR3 is 16 residues.

The rearrangement joins TRBV7-4 to TRBJ2-7, with D unclear. Trimming shortened V by 7 bases and J by 4 bases, and 14 bases separated the two germline ends. The CDR3 runs to 13 residues. Germline CDR1 and CDR2: SGHVT and SQSDAQ. CDR3 sequence: CASTRKLQYEQYV. As DNA, the CDR3 is TGTGCCAGCACCCGTAAACTCCAATACGAGCAGTACGTC.

The rearrangement joins TRBV4-2 to TRBJ1-6; D gene uncertain. The CDR3 is 15 amino acids. Trimming shortened V by 6 bases and J by 4 bases, and 13 bases separated the two germline ends. The germline CDR1 and CDR2 sequences are LGHNA and YNFKEQ. The DNA of the CDR3 is TGTGCCAGCAGTCAGCTCCGCCAATATAATTCACCCCTCCACTTT. It is translated as CASSQLRQYNSPLHF.

V usage is TRBV20-1 and J usage is TRBJ2-3; D uncertain. V was trimmed by 2 bases and J by 11 bases, leaving 17 bases between them. The CDR3 loop spans 13 amino acids. Germline values: CDR1 DFQATT, CDR2 SNEGSKA (reference sequence). DNA of the CDR3: TGCAGTGCTAGACCTAGACACTTCATGGTGCAGTATTTT. Translated: CSARPRHFMVQYF.

Concerning this clonotype itself: At one end, the junction sequence differs from germline, possibly due to a read error. The chain recombines TRBV28 with TRBJ1-5, with no clear D. CDR3 length: 15 residues. Germline V gene sequence: CDR1 MDHEN, CDR2 SYDVKM. The CDR3 region is CASRFQVGDYGPQHF. The CDR3 DNA reads as TGTGCCAGCCGTTTCCAGGTTGGTGATTATGGGCCCCAGCATTTT.

The chain employs TRBV12-3 or TRBV12-4 and TRBJ2-5, with 8 positions matching TRBD2. After removal of 6 bases from V and 5 bases from J, the junction contained 14 bases not matched to a gene. The CDR3 is 16 amino acids. CDR3 region: CASSRGGRVISETQYF. CDR3 DNA: TGTGCCAGCAGCCGGGGGGGGAGGGTAATATCTGAGACCCAGTACTTC.

This clonotype was counted many times. V and J are TRBV5-1 and TRBJ2-3; 13 nucleotides match TRBD2. This CDR3 contains 16 residues. Germline lookup yields CDR1 SGHRS and CDR2 YFSETQ. J was trimmed by 2 bases and V by 3 bases; bases with no gene match: 3. CDR3 nucleotides: TGCGCCAGCAGCTCGGGACTAGCGGGGCTCACAGATACGCAGTATTTT. It specifies CASSSGLAGLTDTQYF.

This clonotype was counted only a few times. The CDR3 DNA reads as TGTGCCAGCAGTGGACAGACCGATACGCAGTATTTT. It translates to CASSGQTDTQYF. The V and J genes are TRBV12-3 or TRBV12-4 and TRBJ2-3; maybe TRBD1 (6 bases). This CDR3 is built from 12 residues. V shed 5 bases and J shed 6 bases, with 9 bases lying between them.

The rearrangement links TRBV7-8 to TRBJ2-3, with 9 positions matching TRBD2. V was clipped by 6 bases and J by 0 bases; unmatched bases: 7. The CDR3 loop spans 16 amino acids. CDR1 is SGHVS, CDR2 FQNEAQ, per germline. CDR3 nucleotides: TGTGCCAGCAGTCCAATGCTAGCGGGGAGCACAGATACGCAGTATTTT. As protein: CASSPMLAGSTDTQYF.

V gene TRBV24-1 combines with J gene TRBJ1-3; D unclear. This CDR3 region has 14 residues. The germline V gene encodes CDR1 KGHDR and CDR2 SFDVKD. V shed 4 bases and J shed 5 bases, with 11 bases lying between them. The chain's CDR3 is CATSESAIRNTIYF. The DNA for the CDR3 is TGTGCCACCAGTGAAAGCGCTATCAGAAACACCATATATTTT.

This clonotype was picked up a small number of times. The chain is built from TRBV28 and TRBJ1-1, with 7 bases identical to TRBD1. V gave up 6 bases and J gave up 9 bases; unmatched junction bases: 10. The CDR3 is 13 amino acids. The germline CDR1 and CDR2 sequences are MDHEN and SYDVKM. The CDR3 nucleotides are TGTGCCAGCAGCCAAAACCAACAGGGGAAAGCTTTCTTT. It specifies CASSQNQQGKAFF.

The chain recombines TRBV4-3 with TRBJ2-5; no firm D call. Deletions cut 2 bases from V and 2 bases from J, with 12 bases between. Germline CDR1 is LGHNA and CDR2 is YSLEER. CDR3 length: 15 amino acids. CDR3 loop: CASSQLPGEQETQYF. The CDR3 DNA follows: TGCGCCAGCAGCCAACTTCCTGGGGAACAAGAGACCCAGTACTTC.

This rearrangement joins TRBV5-1 to TRBJ2-7, with 13 positions matching TRBD2. The CDR3 is 15 amino acids. The V gene end was trimmed by 3 bases and the J gene end by 2 bases; junction bases not matched to a gene: 2. Germline V lookup: CDR1 SGHRS, CDR2 YFSETQ. Here the CDR3 DNA reads TGCGCCAGCAGCTCCGGACTAGCGGGGGCCTACGAGCAGTACTTC. This gives the protein CASSSGLAGAYEQYF.

The CDR3 sequence: CASLRPGVGQPQHF. The CDR3 DNA follows: TGTGCCAGCTTGCGGCCAGGGGTAGGTCAGCCCCAGCATTTT. The genes are TRBV5-6 and TRBJ1-5, with D possibly being TRBD1 (6 bases). The CDR3 runs 14 residues. Germline lookup yields CDR1 SGHDT and CDR2 YYEEEE. V lost 7 bases, J lost 6 bases, and 17 bases lay in between.

This chain uses TRBV28 with TRBJ2-7; TRBD2 might be the D (6 bases). This CDR3 has 13 residues. Germline assignment: CDR1 MDHEN and CDR2 SYDVKM. V gave up 3 bases and J gave up 3 bases, with 9 bases separating them. The CDR3 is CASSFAGNYEQYV. The CDR3 DNA reads as TGTGCCAGCAGTTTCGCGGGGAACTACGAGCAGTACGTC.

The chain couples TRBV7-8 to TRBJ2-7; no reliable D call. V was clipped by 3 bases and J by 2 bases, with 11 bases between them. The CDR3 is made up of 14 amino acids. Per germline, CDR1 SGHVS and CDR2 FQNEAQ. The CDR3 sequence: CASSFGPRTYEQYV. Here the CDR3 DNA reads TGTGCCAGCAGCTTTGGCCCCCGGACCTACGAGCAGTACGTC.

The chain carries TRBV7-3 and TRBJ2-7, with no clear D. Deletions cut 2 bases from V and 5 bases from J, with 13 bases between. The V gene's germline CDR1 is SGHTA and CDR2 FQGTGA. This CDR3 has 14 amino acids. CDR3 sequence: CASSLGTAWDEQYF. As DNA, the CDR3 is TGTGCCAGCAGCTTAGGAACTGCGTGGGACGAGCAGTACTTC.

The CDR3 protein is CSVERGEGNEQFF. In DNA, the CDR3 is TGCAGCGTTGAAAGGGGCGAGGGCAATGAGCAGTTCTTC. The chain carries TRBV29-1 and TRBJ2-1; either TRBD1 or TRBD2 may fit D (5 bases each). The CDR3 sequence is 13 residues long. Germline-derived CDR1 and CDR2 are SQVTM and ANQGSEA. V dropped 2 bases and J dropped 6 bases, with 11 bases sitting between them.

This clonotype was picked up a small number of times. The rearrangement uses TRBV9 and TRBJ2-3, with D possibly called TRBD1 or TRBD2 (5 bases each). The CDR3 consists of 16 residues. Germline lookup yields CDR1 SGDLS and CDR2 YYNGEE. With 3 bases removed from V and 0 bases from J, the gap between germline ends came to 14 bases. The CDR3 region is CASSAQGPLSTDTQYF. The DNA of the CDR3 is TGTGCCAGCAGCGCCCAGGGACCTCTCAGCACAGATACGCAGTATTTT.

This chain links TRBV5-1 with TRBJ2-2; no reliable D call. CDR3 length: 16 residues. Per germline, CDR1 SGHRS and CDR2 YFSETQ. V lost 0 bases and J 2 bases, leaving 11 bases between the germline ends. The CDR3 DNA follows: TGCGCCAGCAGCTTGGCGCCGGGCCTCAACACCGGGGAGCTGTTTTTT. Translation gives CASSLAPGLNTGELFF. Using reference TRBV5-1 and TRBJ2-2 for the parts outside the CDR3, the full variable domain is KAGVTQTPRYLIKTRGQQVTLSCSPISGHRSVSWYQQTPGQGLQFLFEYFSETQRNKGNFPGRFSGRQFSNSRSEMNVSTLELGDSALYLCASSLAPGLNTGELFFGEGSRLTVL.

This clonotype turned up a few times. This chain uses TRBV7-8 with TRBJ2-3; 11 bases are a match to TRBD2. The CDR3 is 17 residues long. The V gene end was trimmed by 1 base and the J gene end by 2 bases; junction bases not matched to a gene: 5. From germline, CDR1 is SGHVS and CDR2 FQNEAQ. The CDR3 is CASSLGPSGGHTDTQYF. CDR3 bases: TGTGCCAGCAGCTTAGGTCCTAGCGGGGGGCACACAGATACGCAGTATTTT.

V usage is TRBV12-3 or TRBV12-4 and J usage is TRBJ2-5; TRBD2 might be the D (6 bases). Trimming left V 7 bases short and J 5 bases short, with 20 bases between. This CDR3 spans 15 amino acids. In nucleotides, the CDR3 is TGTGCCAGCACTGGCGGGACCCATGTACGGGAGACCCAGTACTTC. Amino acid sequence: CASTGGTHVRETQYF.